This paragraph reports one TCR beta chain. The antigen remains undetermined. The CDR3 length is 15 residues. The germline gives CDR1 SGHTA, CDR2 FQGNSA. The V end lost 3 bases, the J end lost 5 bases, and 13 bases lay between the germline ends. The data originate from a study of T cells in Graves' hyperthyroidism and ophthalmopathy. Study at large: The authors collected peripheral blood at initial diagnosis, before any treatment.

There were TCR beta CDR3 regions amplified from RNA transcripts. HTBI primers were the set used in a first-round RT-PCR of the TCR CDR3. MiXCR, applied by TCRdb to the multiplex PCR reads, yields one record per CDR3 protein. The table lists 490,000 or so distinct CDR3 sequences, roughly 23% of them singletons. Whole-study results and caveats: Most clonotypes expanded in the thyroid (above 0.001) were also present in blood.

V gene TRBV7-2 combines with J gene TRBJ1-4; D may be TRBD1 (6 bases). Sample: blood. The clonotype comes from a woman aged 70-85 years with Graves' ophthalmopathy. CDR3 sequence (DNA): TGTGCCAGCAGCTTGACAGGCCCAGGGAATGAAAAACTGTTTTTT. Translated: CASSLTGPGNEKLFF.